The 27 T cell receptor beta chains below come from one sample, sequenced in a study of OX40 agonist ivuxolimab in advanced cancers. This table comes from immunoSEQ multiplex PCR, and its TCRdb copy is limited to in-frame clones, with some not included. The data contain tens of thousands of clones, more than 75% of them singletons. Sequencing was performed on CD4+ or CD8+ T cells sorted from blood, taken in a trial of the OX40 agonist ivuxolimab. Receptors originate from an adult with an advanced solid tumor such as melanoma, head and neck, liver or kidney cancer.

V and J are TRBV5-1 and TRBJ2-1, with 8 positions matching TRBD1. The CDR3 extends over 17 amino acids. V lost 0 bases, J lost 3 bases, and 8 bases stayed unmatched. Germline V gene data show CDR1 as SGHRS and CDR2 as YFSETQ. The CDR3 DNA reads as TGCGCCAGCAGCTTGGGGGACAGGACCCCCTACTACAATGAGCAGTTCTTC. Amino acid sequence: CASSLGDRTPYYNEQFF. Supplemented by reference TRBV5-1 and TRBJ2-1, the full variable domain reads KAGVTQTPRYLIKTRGQQVTLSCSPISGHRSVSWYQQTPGQGLQFLFEYFSETQRNKGNFPGRFSGRQFSNSRSEMNVSTLELGDSALYLCASSLGDRTPYYNEQFFGPGTRLTVL.

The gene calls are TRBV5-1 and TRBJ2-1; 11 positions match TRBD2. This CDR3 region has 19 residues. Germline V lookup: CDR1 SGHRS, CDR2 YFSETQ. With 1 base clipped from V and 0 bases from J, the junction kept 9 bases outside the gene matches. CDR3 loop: CASSLIGSGRVSSYNEQFF. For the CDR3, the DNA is TGCGCCAGCAGCTTGATAGGTAGCGGGAGGGTAAGCTCCTACAATGAGCAGTTCTTC.

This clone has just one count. CDR3 protein: CASNLPGPNQPQHF. CDR3 bases: TGTGCCAGCAACCTACCGGGGCCAAATCAGCCCCAGCATTTT. The chain is built from TRBV6-1 and TRBJ1-5; TRBD1 is a possible D gene (5 bases). Germline V gene lookup returns CDR1 MNHNS and CDR2 SASEGT. The V and J ends lost 7 bases and 4 bases respectively, with 14 bases between them. The CDR3 is 14 amino acids.

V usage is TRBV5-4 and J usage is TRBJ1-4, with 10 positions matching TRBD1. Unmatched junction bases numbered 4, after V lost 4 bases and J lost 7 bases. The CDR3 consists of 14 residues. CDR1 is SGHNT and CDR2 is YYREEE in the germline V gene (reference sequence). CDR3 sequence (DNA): TGTGCCAGCAGCAGACAGGGGGCCGGTGAAAAACTGTTTTTT. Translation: CASSRQGAGEKLFF.

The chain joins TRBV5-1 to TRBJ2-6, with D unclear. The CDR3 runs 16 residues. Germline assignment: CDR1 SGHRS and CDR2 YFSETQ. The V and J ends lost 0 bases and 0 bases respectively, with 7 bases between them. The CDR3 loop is CASSLVYLSGANVLTF. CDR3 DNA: TGCGCCAGCAGCTTGGTCTACCTCTCTGGGGCCAACGTCCTGACTTTC.

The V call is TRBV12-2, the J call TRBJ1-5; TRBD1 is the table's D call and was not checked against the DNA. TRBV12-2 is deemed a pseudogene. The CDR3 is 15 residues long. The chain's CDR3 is CASRFRDRESQPQHF. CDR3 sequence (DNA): TGTGCAAGTCGCTTCAGGGACAGGGAAAGTCAGCCCCAGCATTTT.

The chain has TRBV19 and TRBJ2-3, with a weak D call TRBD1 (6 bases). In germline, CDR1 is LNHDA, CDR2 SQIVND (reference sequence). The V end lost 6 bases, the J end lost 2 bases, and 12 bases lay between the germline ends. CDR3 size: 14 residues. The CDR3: CASRTRDNTDTQYF. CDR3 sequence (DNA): TGTGCCAGTAGAACTCGGGACAACACAGATACGCAGTATTTT.

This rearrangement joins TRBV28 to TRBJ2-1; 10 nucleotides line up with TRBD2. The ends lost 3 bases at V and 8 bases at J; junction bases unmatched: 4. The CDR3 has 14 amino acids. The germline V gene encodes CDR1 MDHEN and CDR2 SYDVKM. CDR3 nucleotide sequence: TGTGCCAGCAGTTTGTCTCTAGCGGGAGATGAGCAGTTCTTC. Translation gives CASSLSLAGDEQFF.

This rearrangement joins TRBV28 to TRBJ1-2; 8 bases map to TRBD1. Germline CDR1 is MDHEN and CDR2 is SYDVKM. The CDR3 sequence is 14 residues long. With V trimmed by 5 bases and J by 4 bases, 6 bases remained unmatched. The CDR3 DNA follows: TGTGCCAGCAGTGGACAGGGATCGGGCTATGGCTACACCTTC. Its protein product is CASSGQGSGYGYTF.

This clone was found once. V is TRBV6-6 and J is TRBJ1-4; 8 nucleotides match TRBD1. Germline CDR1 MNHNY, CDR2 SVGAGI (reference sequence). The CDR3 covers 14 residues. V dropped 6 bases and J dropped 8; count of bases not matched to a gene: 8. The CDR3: CASSLGQGGEKLFF. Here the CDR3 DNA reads TGTGCCAGCAGCCTTGGACAGGGTGGGGAAAAACTGTTTTTT.

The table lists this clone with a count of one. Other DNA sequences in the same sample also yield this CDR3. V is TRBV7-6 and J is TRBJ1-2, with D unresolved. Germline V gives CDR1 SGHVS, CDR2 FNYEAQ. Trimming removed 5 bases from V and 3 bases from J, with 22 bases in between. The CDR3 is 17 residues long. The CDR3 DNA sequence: TGTGCCAGCAGCCACCGGGAGGGATTGGCTTCGGACTATGGCTACACCTTC. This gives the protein CASSHREGLASDYGYTF.

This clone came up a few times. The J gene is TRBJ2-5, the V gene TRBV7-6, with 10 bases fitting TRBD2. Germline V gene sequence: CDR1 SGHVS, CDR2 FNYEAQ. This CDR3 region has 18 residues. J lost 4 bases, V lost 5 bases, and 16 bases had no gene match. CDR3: CASSPSGRGASGRETQYF. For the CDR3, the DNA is TGTGCCAGCAGCCCCAGCGGGCGGGGGGCTAGCGGGAGAGAGACCCAGTACTTC.

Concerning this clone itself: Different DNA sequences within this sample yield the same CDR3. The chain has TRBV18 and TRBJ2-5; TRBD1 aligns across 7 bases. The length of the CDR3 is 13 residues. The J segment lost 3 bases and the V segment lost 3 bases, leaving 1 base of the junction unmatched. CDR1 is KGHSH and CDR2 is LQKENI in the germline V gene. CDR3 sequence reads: CASSPGQEETQYF. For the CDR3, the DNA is TGTGCCAGCTCACCTGGACAGGAAGAGACCCAGTACTTC. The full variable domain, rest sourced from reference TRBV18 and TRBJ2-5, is NAGVMQNPRHLVRRRGQEARLRCSPMKGHSHVYWYRQLPEEGLKFMVYLQKENIIDESGMPKERFSAEFPKEGPSILRIQQVVRGDSAAYFCASSPGQEETQYFGPGTRLLVL.

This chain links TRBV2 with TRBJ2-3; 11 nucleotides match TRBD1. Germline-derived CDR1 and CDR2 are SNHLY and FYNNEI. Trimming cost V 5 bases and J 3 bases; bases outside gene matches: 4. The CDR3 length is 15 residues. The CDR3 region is CASSPGTGGTDTQYF. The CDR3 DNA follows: TGTGCCAGCAGTCCCGGGACAGGGGGGACAGATACGCAGTATTTT.

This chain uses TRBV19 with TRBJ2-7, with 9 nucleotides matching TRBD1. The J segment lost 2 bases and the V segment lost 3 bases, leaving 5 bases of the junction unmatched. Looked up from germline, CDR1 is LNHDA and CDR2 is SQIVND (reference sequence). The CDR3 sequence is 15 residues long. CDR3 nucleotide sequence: TGTGCCAGTAGTATCGGAGGGACAGGGACCTACGAGCAGTACTTC. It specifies CASSIGGTGTYEQYF.

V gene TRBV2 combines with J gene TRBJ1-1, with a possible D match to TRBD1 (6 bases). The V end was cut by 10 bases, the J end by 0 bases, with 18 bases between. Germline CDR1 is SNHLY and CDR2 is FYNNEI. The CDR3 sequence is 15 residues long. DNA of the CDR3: TGTGCCATCAGGGGAAGGGGATTCATGAACACTGAAGCTTTCTTT. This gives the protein CAIRGRGFMNTEAFF.

The CDR3 coding sequence is TGTGCCAGCATCCACAGCGGCACCGGGGAGCTGTTTTTT. It is translated as CASIHSGTGELFF. The V call is TRBV6-5, the J call TRBJ2-2, with D maybe TRBD2 (5 bases). This CDR3 is built from 13 residues. V lost 7 bases and J lost 4, with 10 bases in between. Germline V CDR1 and CDR2: MNHEY, SVGAGI.

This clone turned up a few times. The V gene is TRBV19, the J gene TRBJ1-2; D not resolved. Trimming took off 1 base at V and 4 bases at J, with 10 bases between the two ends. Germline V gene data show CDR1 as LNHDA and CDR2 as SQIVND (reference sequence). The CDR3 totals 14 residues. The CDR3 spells CASSIGRAIYGYTF. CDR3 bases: TGTGCCAGTAGTATAGGTAGGGCGATCTATGGCTACACCTTC.

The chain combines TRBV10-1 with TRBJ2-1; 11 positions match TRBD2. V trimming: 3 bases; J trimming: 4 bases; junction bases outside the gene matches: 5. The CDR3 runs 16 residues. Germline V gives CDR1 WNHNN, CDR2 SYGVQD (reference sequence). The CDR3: CASSDPTSGTYNEQFF. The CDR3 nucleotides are TGCGCCAGCAGTGATCCGACTAGCGGGACATACAATGAGCAGTTCTTC.

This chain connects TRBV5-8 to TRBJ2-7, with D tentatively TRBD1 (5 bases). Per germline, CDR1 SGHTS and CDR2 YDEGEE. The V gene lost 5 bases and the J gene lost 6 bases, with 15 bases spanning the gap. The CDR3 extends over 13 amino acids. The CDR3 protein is CASSSRAPREQYF. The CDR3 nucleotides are TGTGCCAGCAGTTCCAGGGCACCGCGCGAGCAGTACTTC. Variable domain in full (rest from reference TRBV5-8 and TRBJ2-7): EAGVTQSPTHLIKTRGQQATLRCSPISGHTSVYWYQQALGLGLQFLLWYDEGEERNRGNFPPRFSGRQFPNYSSELNVNALELEDSALYLCASSSRAPREQYFGPGTRLTVT.

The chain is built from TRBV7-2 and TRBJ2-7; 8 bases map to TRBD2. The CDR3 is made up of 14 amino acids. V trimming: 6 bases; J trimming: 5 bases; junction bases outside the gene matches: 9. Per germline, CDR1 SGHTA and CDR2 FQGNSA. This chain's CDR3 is CASSPSSGRNEQYF. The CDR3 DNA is TGTGCCAGCAGTCCTTCTAGCGGGCGGAACGAGCAGTACTTC.

For the CDR3, the DNA is TGTGCCAGCAGTTTTATAGGAGGGGAGACCCAGTACTTC. It codes for CASSFIGGETQYF. This chain connects TRBV2 to TRBJ2-5; perhaps TRBD2 as D (6 bases). Deletions cut 5 bases from V and 5 bases from J, with 12 bases between. Germline V gives CDR1 SNHLY, CDR2 FYNNEI. This CDR3 region has 13 residues.

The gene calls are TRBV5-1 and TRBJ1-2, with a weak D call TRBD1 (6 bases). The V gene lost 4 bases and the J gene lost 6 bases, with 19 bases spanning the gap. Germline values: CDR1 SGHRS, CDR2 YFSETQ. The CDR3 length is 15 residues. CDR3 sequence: CASSMDSEVGNGYTF. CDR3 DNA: TGCGCCAGCAGCATGGACAGCGAGGTCGGAAATGGCTACACCTTC.

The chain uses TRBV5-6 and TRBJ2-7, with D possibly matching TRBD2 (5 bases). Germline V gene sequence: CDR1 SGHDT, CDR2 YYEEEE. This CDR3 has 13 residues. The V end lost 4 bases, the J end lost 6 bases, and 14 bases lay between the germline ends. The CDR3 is CASSPVGRTEQYF. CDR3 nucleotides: TGTGCCAGCAGCCCGGTGGGGAGAACCGAGCAGTACTTC.

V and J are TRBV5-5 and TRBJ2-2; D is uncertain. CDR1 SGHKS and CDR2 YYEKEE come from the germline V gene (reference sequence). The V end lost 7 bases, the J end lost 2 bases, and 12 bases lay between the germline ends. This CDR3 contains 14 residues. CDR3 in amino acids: CASARNINTGELFF. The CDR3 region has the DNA TGTGCCAGCGCAAGAAACATAAACACCGGGGAGCTGTTTTTT.

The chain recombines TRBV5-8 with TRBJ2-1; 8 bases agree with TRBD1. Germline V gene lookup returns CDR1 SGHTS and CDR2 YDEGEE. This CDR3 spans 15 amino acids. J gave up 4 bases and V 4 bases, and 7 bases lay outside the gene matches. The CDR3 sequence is CASSRTGSGYNEQFF. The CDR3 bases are TGTGCCAGCAGCCGGACAGGGTCGGGATACAATGAGCAGTTCTTC.

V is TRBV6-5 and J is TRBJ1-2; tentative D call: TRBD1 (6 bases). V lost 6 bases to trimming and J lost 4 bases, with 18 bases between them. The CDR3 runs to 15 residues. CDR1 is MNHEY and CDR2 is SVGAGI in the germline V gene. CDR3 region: CASSRAGTSIYGYTF. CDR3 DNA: TGTGCCAGCAGCCGTGCAGGGACAAGCATCTATGGCTACACCTTC.